This T cell receptor beta chain originates from a study of T cell repertoires in cytomegalovirus infection (dated by TCRdb to between 2018 and 2021). Turning to the overall study: Peptide stimulations targeted recently identified HLA-C-restricted CMV epitopes, whose presentation resists viral immunomodulation, together with well-studied HLA-B-restricted epitopes. Donor HLA type was relevant to the analysis, because carriage of CMV infection together with the matching HLA type was indicated by public TCR beta signatures.

Per the germline V gene, SGHDT is the CDR1 and YYEEEE is the CDR2. A distance of 15 bases separates the germline ends of V and J, which lose 4 bases and 10 bases respectively. The CDR3 runs 14 amino acids, cysteine and phenylalanine included. The retained sequence is limited to the CDR3, 42 bases, with the frame set at the first base. Data came from an Illumina HiSeq 1500. Starting from the raw public reads, TCRdb applied fastp trimming at Q25, assembled clones with MiXCR and retained in-frame beta chains. A single entry per CDR3 protein holds the most common genes and DNA from its merged rows. Present in this sample are about a million distinct CDR3 sequences, roughly a third of which were seen just once. The ten largest account for 13% of the sample. Overall study outcomes, separate from this receptor: Cumulative frequency of public TCR beta family members discriminated carriers of CMV infection plus the relevant HLA type in this cohort and an independent roughly 340-donor cohort. The ex vivo response was dominated by HLA-C-restricted CMV-specific TCR beta clonotypes, which also provided the single most frequent clonotype in two of eight donors.

This clonotype was detected a few times. Its antigen remains unidentified. Per-base quality was not reported, and no clone a single base away is much larger than it. Per the publication, the treatment or condition label means: in vitro stimulation with specific CMV peptide epitopes to enrich CMV-specific T cells. The sequence was collected from a human donor in good health (CMV status not recorded). Some clones in this sample may be carry-over from other donors' samples. Sequenced here: cultured CD8+ T cells from PBMCs, sampled from culture after CMV antigen stimulation. The chain is assembled from TRBV5-6 and TRBJ1-6, with the D gene not confidently named. Read as DNA, the sequence is TGTGCCAGCAGCCCCGGACGGCCCTCATCACCCCTCCACTTT. It encodes CASSPGRPSSPLHF.